The 5 T cell receptor beta chains reported below all come from one sample, sequenced in a study of Ad26.COV2.S vaccination and SARS-CoV-2 variants. Treatment noted: about 20 received Ad26.COV2.S at low or high dose, single or two shots; several received placebo; per-sample allocation not given. After the first vaccine or placebo injection, samples were drawn on day 63. Libraries were prepared by immunoSEQ multiplex PCR; TCRdb keeps only in-frame clonotypes and omits some of them. The sample yields just under 250,000 clones, roughly 90% seen once. The sample was peripheral blood, taken in a trial of Ad26.COV2.S vaccine versus placebo. All receptors come from a person aged 18 to 59 who received the Ad26.COV2.S COVID-19 vaccine or a placebo.

The chain employs TRBV7-2 and TRBJ2-7, with D tentatively TRBD2 (6 bases). Germline V gene data show CDR1 as SGHTA and CDR2 as FQGNSA. This CDR3 has 14 residues. With 1 base removed from V and 5 bases from J, the gap between germline ends came to 12 bases. The CDR3 region has the DNA TGTGCCAGCAGCTTAGATGGGACTCTAGACGAGCAGTACTTC. This translates into CASSLDGTLDEQYF.

The chain uses TRBV28 and TRBJ2-4; D is unclear. The CDR3 loop spans 14 amino acids. The germline CDR1 and CDR2 sequences are MDHEN and SYDVKM. Trimming took 7 bases from V and 1 from J, leaving 11 bases between them. The CDR3: CASTQTGAKNIQYF. In DNA form, the CDR3 reads TGTGCCAGCACCCAGACCGGGGCCAAAAACATTCAGTACTTC.

The chain employs TRBV5-6 and TRBJ2-7, with 11 bases aligning to TRBD2. The V gene's germline CDR1 is SGHDT and CDR2 YYEEEE. The CDR3 consists of 16 residues. The V and J ends lost 4 bases and 11 bases, in that order; junction bases with no gene match: 17. CDR3 region: CASSIVAGGPSMKEYF. In DNA, the CDR3 is TGTGCCAGCAGCATAGTAGCGGGAGGGCCTTCGATGAAAGAGTACTTC.

This clone was seen once. The rearrangement links TRBV4-1 to TRBJ1-2; 9 nucleotides line up with TRBD1. This CDR3 is built from 17 residues. Germline values: CDR1 MGHRA, CDR2 YSYEKL. Trimming took 4 bases from V and 7 from J; bases not matched to a gene: 16. Written as DNA, the CDR3 is TGCGCCAGCAGCCCCGGGACAGGGTTATCTAGCTCTCGTGGCTACACCTTC. Translating it yields CASSPGTGLSSSRGYTF.

The chain employs TRBV19 and TRBJ2-3, with 7 bases aligning to TRBD1. This CDR3 has 13 residues. V was clipped by 3 bases and J by 6 bases; unmatched bases: 3. CDR1 and CDR2 from the germline V gene are LNHDA and SQIVND (reference sequence). The DNA for the CDR3 is TGTGCCAGTAGTATTTCCAGGGGGGATACGCAGTATTTT. Its protein product is CASSISRGDTQYF.